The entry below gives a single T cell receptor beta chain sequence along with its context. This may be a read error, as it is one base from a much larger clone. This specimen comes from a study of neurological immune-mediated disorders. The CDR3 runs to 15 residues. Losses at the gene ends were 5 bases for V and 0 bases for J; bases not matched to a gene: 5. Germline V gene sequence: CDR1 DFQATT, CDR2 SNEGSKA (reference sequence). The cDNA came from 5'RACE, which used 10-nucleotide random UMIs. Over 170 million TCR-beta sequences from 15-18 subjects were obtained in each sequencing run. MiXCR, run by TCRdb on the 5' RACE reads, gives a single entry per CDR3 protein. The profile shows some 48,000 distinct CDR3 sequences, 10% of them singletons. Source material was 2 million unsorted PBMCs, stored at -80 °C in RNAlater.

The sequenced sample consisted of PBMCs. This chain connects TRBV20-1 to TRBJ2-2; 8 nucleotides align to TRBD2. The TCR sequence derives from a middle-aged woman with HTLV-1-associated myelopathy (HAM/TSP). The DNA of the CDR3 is TGCAGTGCTCCCCGTAGCGGGACGAACACCGGGGAGCTGTTTTTT. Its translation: CSAPRSGTNTGELFF.